These T cell receptor beta chains were read from a single sample in a study of blood T cell dynamics during melanoma immunotherapy. Assay used: immunoSEQ multiplex PCR; TCRdb lists only in-frame clones, some missing. The table has about 14,000 clones, approximately 90% seen once. Specimen: blood, collected from a patient treated with checkpoint blockade. The receptor source for this set is a human donor with melanoma. The CDR3 runs from the conserved cysteine through the conserved F or W. The order of the fields is clone size, CDR3 length, J gene, D gene, V gene, CDR3 DNA, CDR3 protein. A D gene is named only where the DNA matches it firmly. Some rows have no size entry. The others give once, few or many, or a class for an expanded clone.

.	14	TRBJ1-2	.	TRBV6-1	TGTGCCAGCACCCGCGGTGAGGGGCGCGATGGCTACACCTTC	CASTRGEGRDGYTF
.	15	TRBJ2-2	.	TRBV27	TGTGCCAGCAGTTTAGGAGGGATCAACACCGGGGAGCTGTTTTTT	CASSLGGINTGELFF
.	15	TRBJ1-3	.	TRBV25-1	TGTGCCAGCAGTGAACCGGCGAGCTCTGGAAACACCATATATTTT	CASSEPASSGNTIYF
.	12	TRBJ1-2	.	TRBV6-4	TGTGCCAGCAGTGACAGGGGAGGTGGCTGCACCTTC	CASSDRGGGCTF
.	15	TRBJ2-2	.	TRBV19	TGTGCCAGCGGGCGGGGATTTCGGGGCACCGGGGAGCTGTTTTTT	CASGRGFRGTGELFF
.	17	TRBJ2-7	.	TRBV5-4	TGTGCCAGCAGCTTGATTAGCGTCGGACAGTCCTCCTACGAGCAGTACTTC	CASSLISVGQSSYEQYF
few	14	TRBJ2-3	TRBD1	TRBV6-5	TGTGCCAGCAGTTGGACAGGGTTCACAGATACGCAGTATTTT	CASSWTGFTDTQYF
.	17	TRBJ1-1	TRBD1	TRBV19	TGTGCCAGTAGTCGGCCCGCTCCAGGACAGGGAGACACTGAAGCTTTCTTT	CASSRPAPGQGDTEAFF
once	13	TRBJ1-2	.	TRBV6-5	TGTGCCAGCAGATTAGACGCTAACTATGGCTACACCTTC	CASRLDANYGYTF
.	10	TRBJ1-6	.	TRBV6-1	TGTGCCAGCAGTGAAGATAGTCTCCACTTT	CASSEDSLHF
.	13	TRBJ2-5	.	TRBV11-2	TGTGCCAGCAGCTTCGTTCGTAAAGAGACCCAGTACTTC	CASSFVRKETQYF
few	15	TRBJ2-1	TRBD2	TRBV5-1	TGCGCCAGCAGCTACGGGACTAGCGGGGACCATGAGCAGTTCTTC	CASSYGTSGDHEQFF
.	11	TRBJ1-3	.	TRBV20-1	TGCAGTGCGAGTGGTCGGGGCACCATATATTTT	CSASGRGTIYF
.	16	TRBJ2-3	TRBD1	TRBV5-8	TGTGCCAGCAGCGCGAGGGACAGGGGGTGGCCAGATACGCAGTATTTT	CASSARDRGWPDTQYF
.	14	TRBJ2-5	.	TRBV5-1	TGCGCCAGCAGCTGGGGCCCAGACCAAGAGACCCAGTACTTC	CASSWGPDQETQYF
.	15	TRBJ2-5	TRBD2	TRBV5-1	TGCGCCAGCAGCTTGGTTCTAGCGGGGGGAGAGACCCAGTACTTC	CASSLVLAGGETQYF
.	15	TRBJ2-5	.	TRBV5-6	TGTGCCAGCAGCTTGGCCAACCTCCCATATGAGACCCAGTACTTC	CASSLANLPYETQYF
.	14	TRBJ2-1	TRBD1	TRBV12-5	TGTGCTAGTGGTCCAGGACAGGGGGGCGATGAGCAGTTCTTC	CASGPGQGGDEQFF
.	12	TRBJ1-5	.	TRBV10-3	TGTGCCACCCGGGCTAGCAATCAGCCCCAGCATTTT	CATRASNQPQHF
.	15	TRBJ2-2	TRBD1	TRBV7-9	TGTGCCAGCAGCAAGGGGACAGGGGACACCGGGGAGCTGTTTTTT	CASSKGTGDTGELFF
.	15	TRBJ1-2	.	TRBV6-1	TGTGCCAGCAGTGAAGGGGGGGGTAGGGTCTATGGCTACACCTTC	CASSEGGGRVYGYTF
.	14	TRBJ1-4	TRBD1	TRBV6-5	TGTGCCAGCAGGACAGGGGGCCGGAATGAAAAACTGTTTTTT	CASRTGGRNEKLFF
.	15	TRBJ1-2	.	TRBV7-2	TGTGCCAGCAGCTTAGCTGGGGGGCCGGGCTATGGCTACACCTTC	CASSLAGGPGYGYTF
.	15	TRBJ1-2	TRBD1	TRBV14	TGTGCCAGCAGCCGTATGACAGGGGCGAGGGATGGCTACACCTTC	CASSRMTGARDGYTF
.	11	TRBJ2-7	.	TRBV29-1	TGCAGCGTTGGGGACAACTACGAGCAGTACTTC	CSVGDNYEQYF
.	16	TRBJ1-6	TRBD1	TRBV6-6	TGTGCCAGCAGGTCGACAGGGGAATTCTATAATTCACCCCTCCACTTT	CASRSTGEFYNSPLHF
.	13	TRBJ1-3	.	TRBV13	TGTGCCAGCAGCTTTGGAGGCGAAAACACCATATATTTT	CASSFGGENTIYF
.	15	TRBJ1-3	.	TRBV6-5	TGTGCCACCAGGATGGAGGCAGTCTCTGGAAACACCATATATTTT	CATRMEAVSGNTIYF
.	15	TRBJ1-1	TRBD1	TRBV7-9	TGTGCCAGCAGGCCGGAGGGGGCACAGAACACTGAAGCTTTCTTT	CASRPEGAQNTEAFF
.	13	TRBJ1-1	.	TRBV5-6	TGTGCCAGCAGCTTTGCTGCGAACACTGAAGCTTTCTTT	CASSFAANTEAFF
.	16	TRBJ2-3	.	TRBV5-8	TGTGCCAGCAGCTACGACTGGGGACCGGCGCCAGATACGCAGTATTTT	CASSYDWGPAPDTQYF
once	13	TRBJ1-6	.	TRBV6-6	TGTGCCAGCGAGGTCGCGCCCCCCTCACCCCTCCACTTT	CASEVAPPSPLHF
.	16	TRBJ2-1	TRBD2	TRBV29-1	TGCAGCGTTGAGTTTCTAGCGGGGGCGGGGTACAATGAGCAGTTCTTC	CSVEFLAGAGYNEQFF
.	15	TRBJ2-3	TRBD2	TRBV11-1	TGTGCCAGCAGCTTAGTGAGCGGGGGCACAGATACGCAGTATTTT	CASSLVSGGTDTQYF
.	13	TRBJ2-2	.	TRBV2	TGTGCCAGGGGAAAGGTCGGACCCGGGGAGCTGTTTTTT	CARGKVGPGELFF
few	14	TRBJ1-2	TRBD1	TRBV2	TGTGCCAGCAGCCGGGGACAGCAGCTCTATGGCTACACCTTC	CASSRGQQLYGYTF
once	13	TRBJ1-2	.	TRBV6-1	TGTGCCAGCAGTCAGGACCGGGGCAGAGGCTACACCTTC	CASSQDRGRGYTF
.	16	TRBJ1-3	TRBD1	TRBV5-6	TGTGCCAGCAGCGAGGGATCGACAGGGGGCGGAAACACCATATATTTT	CASSEGSTGGGNTIYF
.	14	TRBJ1-1	.	TRBV29-1	TGCAGCGTTACGGGACGGAGCATGAACACTGAAGCTTTCTTT	CSVTGRSMNTEAFF
.	16	TRBJ2-3	TRBD2	TRBV7-2	TGTGCCAGCAGCTTAGGAGCGGGGGGGCTCACAGATACGCAGTATTTT	CASSLGAGGLTDTQYF